These T cell receptor beta chains were read from a single sample in a study of T-cell memory formation after mild COVID-19. A single record per CDR3 protein comes from TCRdb applying MiXCR to the 5' RACE reads. The table shows around 340,000 distinct CDR3 sequences, with 13% to 15% occurring only once. Sample: PBMCs or a T cell subset sorted from them (not recorded which). These receptors were taken from a man aged 18-30 years who had mild COVID-19 (a few samples of this study predate the infection). Cell type and time point are not known. The CDR3 runs from the conserved cysteine through the conserved F or W. Fields, in order: D gene, V gene, clone size, CDR3 length, J gene, CDR3 protein, CDR3 DNA. The D gene is left open where the match is weak. Size values are once, few and many counts, or a class for expanded clones, and some rows have none.

>-|TRBV11-2|-|12|TRBJ1-2
CASSAGTFGYTF
TGTGCCAGCAGCGCCGGGACGTTTGGCTACACCTTC
>TRBD1|TRBV5-1|-|15|TRBJ2-3
CASSMDRGRGDTQYF
TGCGCCAGCAGCATGGACAGGGGGCGCGGAGATACGCAGTATTTT
>-|TRBV5-1|-|15|TRBJ2-3
CASSFWEDLTDTQYF
TGCGCCAGCAGCTTCTGGGAGGATCTCACAGATACGCAGTATTTT
>TRBD2|TRBV6-5|few|12|TRBJ2-1
CATSAGGNEQFF
TGTGCCACCAGTGCGGGGGGCAATGAGCAGTTCTTC
>-|TRBV6-5|many|16|TRBJ2-1
CASSPERLSSYNEQFF
TGTGCCAGCAGCCCCGAGCGCCTCAGCTCCTACAATGAGCAGTTCTTC
>TRBD2|TRBV5-1|many|15|TRBJ2-5
CASSFGLAGRETQYF
TGCGCCAGCAGCTTTGGACTAGCGGGGAGAGAGACCCAGTACTTC
>-|TRBV2|-|13|TRBJ2-2
CASSEGHTGELFF
TGTGCCAGCAGTGAAGGACACACCGGGGAGCTGTTTTTT
>-|TRBV5-1|many|13|TRBJ2-3
CASSLVRADTQYF
TGCGCCAGCAGCTTGGTTCGGGCAGATACGCAGTATTTT
>-|TRBV4-2|few|15|TRBJ2-2
CASGTQQANTGELFF
TGTGCCAGCGGAACCCAACAAGCGAACACCGGGGAGCTGTTTTTT
>-|TRBV5-1|-|17|TRBJ2-3
CASSLEGTPARTDTQYF
TGCGCCAGCAGCTTGGAGGGAACTCCGGCCCGGACGGATACGCAGTATTTT
>TRBD2|TRBV7-8|-|14|TRBJ2-1
CASTRTSRYNEQFF
TGTGCCAGCACCCGGACTAGCCGTTACAATGAGCAGTTCTTC
>-|TRBV7-9|-|12|TRBJ2-3
CASSLDPNTQYF
TGTGCCAGCAGCTTAGACCCAAATACGCAGTATTTT
>-|TRBV7-9|few|13|TRBJ1-1
CASSLRRTGEAFF
TGTGCCAGCAGCTTAAGAAGAACGGGTGAAGCTTTCTTT
>-|TRBV12-3/TRBV12-4|few|14|TRBJ1-6
CASSFKDSNSPLHF
TGTGCCAGCAGTTTTAAAGACTCAAATTCACCCCTCCACTTT
>-|TRBV7-9|few|15|TRBJ1-1
CASSPSLLHRVGAFF
TGTGCCAGCAGCCCTTCCCTGCTGCATAGAGTTGGTGCTTTCTTT
>TRBD1|TRBV5-1|many|15|TRBJ1-1
CASSTSGQGETEAFF
TGCGCCAGCAGCACGTCTGGACAGGGAGAGACTGAAGCTTTCTTT
>-|TRBV7-9|-|16|TRBJ2-5
CASSDPRGSVGETQYF
TGTGCCAGCAGCGATCCCCGGGGCTCCGTAGGGGAGACCCAGTACTTC
>-|TRBV12-3/TRBV12-4|many|12|TRBJ1-2
CASSFGEAGYTF
TGTGCCAGCAGTTTCGGGGAGGCCGGCTACACCTTC
>-|TRBV6-5|-|13|TRBJ1-2
CASSNTGLGGYTF
TGTGCCAGCAGTAATACAGGGTTGGGTGGCTACACCTTC
>TRBD1|TRBV25-1|-|15|TRBJ2-3
CASSTLATGGNTQYF
TGTGCCAGCAGTACACTCGCCACAGGGGGCAATACGCAGTATTTT
>TRBD1|TRBV5-1|few|17|TRBJ1-4
CASARTGPLATNEKLFF
TGCGCCAGCGCCCGGACAGGACCTCTTGCAACTAATGAAAAACTGTTTTTT
>TRBD2|TRBV6-5|many|14|TRBJ2-1
CASSFSGGRNEQFF
TGTGCCAGCAGTTTTAGCGGGGGTAGGAATGAGCAGTTCTTC
>TRBD1|TRBV4-2|few|13|TRBJ2-1
CASSQDFRDREFF
TGTGCCAGCAGCCAAGATTTCCGCGACAGGGAGTTCTTC
>-|TRBV20-1|many|14|TRBJ2-3
CSAFTRERPDTQYF
TGCAGCGCCTTCACTAGGGAACGGCCAGATACGCAGTATTTT
>-|TRBV9|few|16|TRBJ1-4
CASSVGYSSYNEKLFF
TGTGCCAGCAGCGTTGGTTATAGCAGTTATAATGAAAAACTGTTTTTT
>-|TRBV20-1|-|15|TRBJ2-2
CSASRAGLNTGELFF
TGCAGTGCTAGTCGGGCGGGGCTGAACACCGGGGAGCTGTTTTTT
>TRBD2|TRBV20-1|few|17|TRBJ2-3
CSARRGSGGAGTDTQYF
TGCAGTGCTAGACGGGGTAGCGGGGGGGCAGGCACAGATACGCAGTATTTT
>-|TRBV20-1|few|11|TRBJ2-3
CSAREGWGQYF
TGCAGTGCTAGGGAGGGGTGGGGGCAGTATTTT
>-|TRBV29-1|many|14|TRBJ1-1
CSVDVGAKNTEAFF
TGCAGCGTTGATGTGGGGGCGAAGAACACTGAAGCTTTCTTT
>-|TRBV7-9|few|14|TRBJ1-6
CASSPPGRNSPLHF
TGTGCCAGCAGCCCCCCGGGGCGGAATTCACCCCTCCACTTT
>-|TRBV11-2|few|15|TRBJ1-4
CASSYQPRGDEKLFF
TGTGCCAGCAGCTACCAACCGAGGGGGGATGAAAAACTGTTTTTT
>TRBD1|TRBV5-1|many|16|TRBJ1-1
CASSRHSGTDNTEAFF
TGCGCCAGCAGTCGACACAGCGGGACAGACAACACTGAAGCTTTCTTT
>-|TRBV11-2|-|13|TRBJ1-1
CASSPNIYTEAFF
TGTGCCAGCAGCCCCAACATTTACACTGAAGCTTTCTTT
>TRBD1|TRBV12-3/TRBV12-4|-|14|TRBJ1-3
CASSLPQGRNTIYF
TGTGCCAGCAGTTTACCACAGGGGAGAAACACCATATATTTT
>-|TRBV7-7|many|15|TRBJ2-3
CASSLGAKGGDTQYF
TGTGCCAGCAGCTTAGGGGCTAAGGGGGGAGATACGCAGTATTTT
>-|TRBV7-9|-|18|TRBJ2-1
CASSLRVRKISSYNEQFF
TGTGCCAGCAGCCTACGGGTCAGGAAAATCAGCTCCTACAATGAGCAGTTCTTC
>-|TRBV6-5|-|16|TRBJ2-1
CASSYSLYSSYNEQFF
TGTGCCAGCAGTTACTCGCTCTATTCCTCCTACAATGAGCAGTTCTTC
>-|TRBV6-2/TRBV6-3|few|14|TRBJ2-1
CASSSGLMVNEQFF
TGTGCCAGCAGTTCGGGGCTCATGGTCAATGAGCAGTTCTTC
>TRBD2|TRBV5-1|-|16|TRBJ2-5
CASSPMPSGGRGTQYF
TGCGCCAGCAGCCCTATGCCTAGCGGGGGTCGGGGGACCCAGTACTTC
>-|TRBV6-2/TRBV6-3|few|12|TRBJ2-5
CAATGADGTQYF
TGTGCCGCCACCGGGGCCGACGGGACCCAGTACTTC
>-|TRBV7-6|many|16|TRBJ2-1
CASSPSTGDYYNEQFF
TGTGCCAGCAGCCCGAGCACAGGGGACTACTACAATGAGCAGTTCTTC
>-|TRBV5-5|few|16|TRBJ2-1
CASSLAETYSYNEQFF
TGTGCCAGCAGCTTGGCCGAGACGTATTCCTACAATGAGCAGTTCTTC
>-|TRBV7-9|-|15|TRBJ2-3
CASSLVVGETDTQYF
TGTGCCAGCAGCTTAGTCGTGGGGGAGACAGATACGCAGTATTTT
>TRBD1|TRBV7-2|-|13|TRBJ2-5
CASRTGGLETQYF
TGTGCCAGCAGGACAGGGGGCCTTGAGACCCAGTACTTC
>TRBD1|TRBV15|-|14|TRBJ2-7
CATSPYRGNYEQYF
TGTGCCACCAGCCCATACAGGGGTAATTACGAGCAGTACTTC
>-|TRBV4-1|-|18|TRBJ2-3
CASSQVGSGSVGTDTQYF
TGCGCCAGCAGCCAAGTCGGTTCGGGTTCGGTCGGCACAGATACGCAGTATTTT
>-|TRBV18|few|15|TRBJ1-3
CASSPGGRSGNTIYF
TGTGCCAGCTCACCGGGAGGCCGCTCTGGAAACACCATATATTTT
>-|TRBV6-1|few|12|TRBJ2-1
CASSAAKLEQFF
TGTGCCAGCAGTGCTGCCAAATTGGAACAGTTCTTC
>-|TRBV30|-|12|TRBJ2-1
CAWSRQIDEKFF
TGTGCCTGGAGTCGACAGATCGATGAGAAGTTCTTC
>-|TRBV25-1|-|15|TRBJ2-4
CASSDLQGNQNIQYF
TGTGCCAGCAGTGACCTACAGGGTAATCAAAACATTCAGTACTTC
>-|TRBV18|few|13|TRBJ2-3
CASVWPEGDTQYF
TGTGCCAGCGTCTGGCCCGAGGGGGATACGCAGTATTTT